Listed here is a single TCR beta chain. A read error may account for a junction end that differs from germline. TCR beta VDJ and CDR3 profiling used genomic DNA as template. TCRdb reprocessed the reads with MiXCR, giving one entry per CDR3 protein. Among 150,000 to 200,000 distinct CDR3 sequences listed, 64% were seen once. This sample is part of a study of CD8+CD57+ T cells in acquired aplastic anemia. CDR3 size: 15 residues. Germline loops: CDR1 SGDLS, CDR2 YYNGEE. The V and J genes are TRBV9 and TRBJ2-7; perhaps D is TRBD1 or TRBD2 (6 bases each). Sample: sorted CD4+, CD8+, or CD8+CD57+ T cells (not recorded which) from PBMCs. The sequence came from a human donor with severe aplastic anemia or a healthy control (not recorded which). Here the CDR3 DNA reads TGTGCCGGCAGCCAAGGGAGAGGGGGGTCAGACGAGCAGTACTTC. Its translation: CAGSQGRGGSDEQYF. The full variable domain, with the rest looked up from reference TRBV9 and TRBJ2-7, is DSGVTQTPKHLITATGQRVTLRCSPRSGDLSVYWYQQSLDQGLQFLIQYYNGEERAKGNILERFSAQQFPDLHSELNLSSLELGDSALYFCAGSQGRGGSDEQYFGPGTRLTVT.